This T cell receptor beta chain was sequenced during a study of T-cell reconstitution after alpha-beta-depleted transplantation in children. Library preparation (for TCRbeta) was performed with unique molecular identifiers. From the PCR reads, TCRdb called clonotypes with MiXCR, one entry per CDR3 protein. The table has more than 15,000 distinct CDR3 sequences, 9.5% to 15% seen once. This clonotype was counted ten times or more. Germline-derived CDR1 and CDR2 are SEHNR and FQNEAQ (reference sequence). The CDR3 has 15 amino acids. The V segment lost 5 bases and the J segment 10 bases; nucleotides outside the gene matches: 12.

V usage is TRBV7-9 and J usage is TRBJ1-4, with TRBD1 matching over 8 bases. The source is a boy younger than two who had a stem cell transplant for Wiskott-Aldrich syndrome, so the T cells may come from the graft donor. The specimen was PBMCs, mostly from graft donor cells, collected 180 days after TCRalphabeta/CD19-depleted stem cell transplant. For the CDR3, the DNA is TGTGCCAGCAGCCGAAACCAGGGGGCGCTCGGAAAACTGTTTTTT. Its protein product is CASSRNQGALGKLFF.